Listed below are T cell receptor beta chains from one sample, sequenced in a study of cytomegalovirus exposure and HLA in healthy donors. TCRdb's copy holds only in-frame clones and misses some; the assay was immunoSEQ multiplex PCR. The data contain more than 90,000 clones, about 88% of them singletons. Sequencing was performed on PBMCs. These receptors were collected from a man between 18 and 29 years old in good health and CMV-seropositive. The CDR3 runs from the conserved cysteine through the conserved F or W. The D gene is left open where the match is weak. A clone size is listed for some rows: how often the clone was seen (once, few, many), or a class if it is expanded.

size	J	V	D	DNA	CDR3
NA	TRBJ1-1	TRBV28	TRBD1	TGTGCCAGCAGTCAATCGGACAGGGGTTCCACTGAAGCTTTCTTT	CASSQSDRGSTEAFF
NA	TRBJ2-7	TRBV5-1	NA	TGCGCCAGCAGCTTGGGACCCCCCGGGACAAGCAATTCCTACGAGCAGTACTTC	CASSLGPPGTSNSYEQYF
NA	TRBJ2-3	TRBV2	NA	TGTGCCAGCAGAGATAGGCTAGAAGGAGATACGCAGTATTTT	CASRDRLEGDTQYF
NA	TRBJ2-2	TRBV27	NA	TGTGCCAGCAGGGGGCTTACCGGGGAGCTGTTTTTT	CASRGLTGELFF
NA	TRBJ1-2	TRBV30	NA	TGTGCCTGGAGTGTCGGTGGTGGCTACACCTTC	CAWSVGGGYTF
NA	TRBJ1-2	TRBV7-9	NA	TGTGCCAGCAGCTTTGTAGAATCAGGTTATGGCTACACCTTC	CASSFVESGYGYTF
few	TRBJ2-7	TRBV7-2	NA	TGTGCCAGCAGCTTAGCGATTTTCCAGGGTCACGAGCAGTACTTC	CASSLAIFQGHEQYF
NA	TRBJ1-6	TRBV27	NA	TGTGCCGCCAAGGGGGTGGGATCACCCCTCCACTTT	CAAKGVGSPLHF
once	TRBJ1-2	TRBV6-1	TRBD1	TGTGCCAGCAGTGAGGGTCGGACAGGGGGCCCGAACTATGGCTACACCTTC	CASSEGRTGGPNYGYTF
NA	TRBJ1-1	TRBV19	NA	TGTGCCAGTAGTATAGGCGGCGGTCGCACTGAAGCTTTCTTT	CASSIGGGRTEAFF
NA	TRBJ1-1	TRBV27	NA	TGTGCCAGCAGTCAAGTCGGCGGGCAGAACACTGAAGCTTTCTTT	CASSQVGGQNTEAFF
NA	TRBJ2-7	TRBV6-5	NA	TGTGCCAGCAGTTACTCTCCAGGGTCACCGCACGAGCAGTACTTC	CASSYSPGSPHEQYF
NA	TRBJ1-2	TRBV5-1	NA	TGCGCCAGCAGCGTGGACACGGGGTTACCTGGCTACACCTTC	CASSVDTGLPGYTF
NA	TRBJ2-2	TRBV7-9	NA	TGTGCCAGCAGCAAACAGGGCGACGGGGAGCTGTTTTTT	CASSKQGDGELFF
NA	TRBJ2-2	TRBV15	TRBD1	TGTGCCACCAGCAGCGGGACAGCGAACACCGGGGAGCTGTTTTTT	CATSSGTANTGELFF
NA	TRBJ2-7	TRBV6-6	NA	TGTGCCAGCAGTTTCGACGGAGCACTCCTATACGAGCAGTACTTC	CASSFDGALLYEQYF
NA	TRBJ2-7	TRBV5-1	TRBD1	TGCGCCAGCAGCTTCGGGACAGGGGTTTACGAGCAGTACTTC	CASSFGTGVYEQYF
NA	TRBJ2-1	TRBV2	TRBD1	TGTGCCAGCAGTGACGACAGGGGGGCCTACAATGAGCAGTTCTTC	CASSDDRGAYNEQFF
NA	TRBJ1-5	TRBV2	TRBD1	TGTGCCAGCAGTACGGGACAGGGAGTGGAGCCCCAGCATTTT	CASSTGQGVEPQHF
NA	TRBJ2-5	TRBV29-1	TRBD1	TGCAGCGTTGGGGGGAGGACAGGGGTTGTAGGAGAGACCCAGTACTTC	CSVGGRTGVVGETQYF
many	TRBJ2-1	TRBV4-1	NA	TGCGCCAGCAGCCAAGATGAAGAGGCCTACAATGAGCAGTTCTTC	CASSQDEEAYNEQFF
NA	TRBJ2-7	TRBV21-1	NA	TGTGCCAGCAGCAAAGGAGCTGGGGCAGGGGGTGCCCCCGACTACGAGCAGTACTTC	CASSKGAGAGGAPDYEQYF
NA	TRBJ2-7	TRBV7-9	TRBD2	TGTGCCAGCAGCTTAGTCGTAGCGGGGGGCGTCTACGAGCAGTACTTC	CASSLVVAGGVYEQYF
NA	TRBJ2-7	TRBV6-5	NA	TGTGCCAGCAGTTACCCCGGAGGGGAGCAGTACTTC	CASSYPGGEQYF
medium-sized	TRBJ2-3	TRBV6-1	TRBD2	TGTGCCAGCAGCCCGACTAGCGGGGGGCCAGATACGCAGTATTTT	CASSPTSGGPDTQYF
NA	TRBJ2-3	TRBV2	TRBD2	TGTGCCAGCAGTCAAGGACTAGCGGGGATCACAGATACGCAGTATTTT	CASSQGLAGITDTQYF
NA	TRBJ1-5	TRBV19	NA	TGTGCCAGTAGTATGCTAAACCGGGACAATAGCAATCAGCCCCAGCATTTT	CASSMLNRDNSNQPQHF
NA	TRBJ1-1	TRBV7-9	TRBD1	TGTGCCAGCAGCCCACGCAGGGGGCTGGGAGCTTTCTTT	CASSPRRGLGAFF
NA	TRBJ2-3	TRBV7-9	TRBD2	TGTGCCAGCAGCTTGGGACTAGGACCAGATACGCAGTATTTT	CASSLGLGPDTQYF
few	TRBJ1-5	TRBV4-3	NA	TGCGCCAGCAGCCAGGCGGTCGGTCAGCCCCAGCATTTT	CASSQAVGQPQHF
NA	TRBJ2-1	TRBV11-2	TRBD2	TGTGCCAGCAGCTCAGGGGCTAGCGGGAATGAGCAGTTCTTC	CASSSGASGNEQFF
NA	TRBJ2-7	TRBV2	TRBD2	TGTGCCAGCAGTCTGCTTGGGAGGGGCATCTGGGGGTTC	CASSLLGRGIWGF
NA	TRBJ2-5	TRBV7-7	TRBD2	TGTGCCAGCAGCTTAGCGCGGCGGGGGGAGACCCAGTACTTC	CASSLARRGETQYF
NA	TRBJ1-2	TRBV7-2	NA	TGTGCCAGCAGCCGCCCGGGAGGTGGCTACACCTTC	CASSRPGGGYTF
NA	TRBJ1-1	TRBV19	NA	TGTGCCAGTACGGGGATTTCGGGGATAATTGGGTGGGCTACTGAAGCTTTCTTT	CASTGISGIIGWATEAFF
NA	TRBJ1-5	TRBV7-8	NA	TGTGCCAGCAGCTTAGTGGACGGGAACCCCGATCAGCCCCAGCATTTT	CASSLVDGNPDQPQHF
NA	TRBJ1-3	TRBV19	NA	TGTGCCAGTAGTTTCCACCGCCCGGGATCTGGAAACACCATATATTTT	CASSFHRPGSGNTIYF
NA	TRBJ1-6	TRBV4-1	NA	TGCGCCAGCAGCCAGACTACAGCGGATAATTCACCCCTCCACTTT	CASSQTTADNSPLHF
NA	TRBJ2-1	TRBV4-3	TRBD2	TGCGCCAGCAGCCCTTCTGGGACTAGCGGGGGGGCCAATGAGCAGTTCTTC	CASSPSGTSGGANEQFF
NA	TRBJ1-1	TRBV7-2	NA	TGTGCCAGCAGCTTAAGGTGGGGCGCACCCACTGAAGCTTTCTTT	CASSLRWGAPTEAFF
NA	TRBJ1-2	TRBV5-1	NA	TGCGCCAGCAGCCCGACAGCATCTAACTATGGCTACACCTTC	CASSPTASNYGYTF
NA	TRBJ2-7	TRBV29-1	NA	TGCAGCGTTGAGGACAGTAGCTACGAGCAGTACTTC	CSVEDSSYEQYF
NA	TRBJ1-2	TRBV7-8	TRBD1	TGTGCCAGCAGCTTAGGCGAGGGGGCCTACGATGGCTACACCTTC	CASSLGEGAYDGYTF
NA	TRBJ2-6	TRBV5-1	NA	TGCGCCAGCAGCGGCCGGGGTACTGGGGCCAACGTCCTGACTTTC	CASSGRGTGANVLTF
once	TRBJ2-7	TRBV4-3	NA	TGCGCCAGCAGCCTGACTTTAAGGGGCGAGCAGTACTTC	CASSLTLRGEQYF
NA	TRBJ1-2	TRBV27	NA	TGTGCCAGCAGTCCCACTTCAGGTTATGGCTACACCTTC	CASSPTSGYGYTF
NA	TRBJ2-7	TRBV7-6	NA	TGTGCCAGCAGCTTAGCGGCCACTGACTCGTTTGTCGAGCAGTACTTC	CASSLAATDSFVEQYF
NA	TRBJ2-3	TRBV10-3	TRBD2	TGTGCCATCAGTCTAGCGGGGCGGGGCACAGATACGCAGTATTTT	CAISLAGRGTDTQYF
NA	TRBJ1-5	TRBV25-1	TRBD1	TGTGCCAGCAGTGCCTCGGGACAGAATAGCAATCAGCCCCAGCATTTT	CASSASGQNSNQPQHF
once	TRBJ2-2	TRBV12-5	NA	TGTGCTAGTGGTTTGGAGAGGAACACCGGGGAGCTGTTTTTT	CASGLERNTGELFF